The clone carrying this T cell receptor beta chain was observed at least ten times. TRAV- and TRBV-specific primers primed first-strand cDNA, covering alpha and beta chains. The authors ran approximately 20 PCR cycles to amplify TCRs with a constant-region primer and V-primer adapter. TCRdb analysed the reads with MiXCR anew, one entry per CDR3 protein. The data contain approximately 91,000 distinct CDR3 sequences, under 25% of them singletons. The CDR3 length is 17 residues. The V gene's germline CDR1 is LGHNA and CDR2 YNFKEQ. V gave up 0 bases and J gave up 11 bases; unmatched junction bases: 14. This sample was included in a study of low-dose radiotherapy and immunotherapy resistance in tumors. Study at large: Cohort 1 got 0.5 Gy per fraction every 2 weeks, 6.5 Gy in total. Across 26 weeks, 13 Gy in total went to Cohort 2, delivered as 1 Gy per fraction every two weeks. Aspirin 300 mg, taken orally and daily, was given to patients for four cycles from cycle 1 day 1.

Indicated time point: after trial treatment. Treatment in this sample: LDRT plus nivolumab, ipilimumab, low-dose cyclophosphamide and aspirin (RACIN trial). Tumors of eligible patients were advanced, solid and lacking tumor-infiltrating lymphocytes. The sequence was obtained from a female donor with ovarian cancer. Sequencing was performed on PBMCs, taken after low-dose radiotherapy plus immunotherapy. The chain carries TRBV4-2 and TRBJ2-1; 9 bases line up with TRBD2. The CDR3 DNA sequence: TGTGCCAGCAGCCAAGATCATTGGCGGGAGGGGGATGTAAAGCAGTTCTTC. It codes for CASSQDHWREGDVKQFF.